This T cell receptor beta chain stems from a study of CD8 T cells in Susac syndrome. RNA was extracted with the RNeasy kit, and a quantity of about 0.45 to 1 ug was reverse transcribed using random hexamers. TCRdb processed the immunoSEQ multiplex PCR reads anew with MiXCR; each CDR3 protein has one entry. The sample holds about 130,000 distinct CDR3 sequences, more than 90% seen once. From germline, CDR1 is DFQATT and CDR2 SNEGSKA (reference sequence). Trimming removed 2 bases at V and 3 bases at J, with 14 bases between. The CDR3 has 14 residues. The V call is TRBV20-1, the J call TRBJ2-7; a possible D gene is TRBD1 (6 bases). Sequencing used CD8+ T cells from PBMCs. The receptor was derived from a human donor with Susac syndrome. DNA of the CDR3: TGCAGTGCTAGACCTTGGACAGATTACTACGAGCAGTACTTC. It codes for CSARPWTDYYEQYF.